This TCR beta chain was profiled in a study of T cells expressing NK-cell markers. On the study more broadly: Most of the eight sequenced donors tested HCMV-seropositive; one tested seronegative. Regarding the study as a whole: A range of about 1.0-7.0% of CD8+ T cells consisted of dominant NKG2C+ clonotypes in more than five donors. Dominance of the CD3+CD56-NKG2C+ fraction by these clonotypes also held in four donors.

5'RACE template switching with UMIs generated TCR beta cDNA. TCRdb re-called the 5' RACE reads; one entry per CDR3 protein, DNA not given. This specimen shows about 540,000 distinct CDR3 sequences; the ten leading clones hold 3% to 4.5%. Per the germline V gene, CDR1 is SGHDN and CDR2 is FVKESK. This CDR3 spans 14 amino acids. Notes on this clonotype: Its target is unknown.

Source material: blood T cells: a sorted CD56 or NKG2C T cell subset, CD4+ or CD8+ T cells, or bulk PBMC T cells (not recorded which). The chain joins TRBV14 to TRBJ2-1; the TCRdb call, TRBD1, lacks DNA for checking. The clonotype comes from a man younger than 30 in good health. The CDR3 is CASSPRALNNEQFF.